This T cell receptor (beta chain) was found in a study of blood T cell repertoires in COVID-19. Turning to the study itself: The United States, Italy and Spain provided the acute and convalescent COVID-19 samples.

As handled by the study authors: It was from reference gene primer amplification that nucleated cell counts were estimated. Only in-frame clones appear in the TCRdb table, and some are missing; sequencing was by immunoSEQ multiplex PCR. Clone size and V and J calls were adopted from that table, with D and trimming inferred from the DNA. The table includes about 300,000 clones, 89% detected once. Germline CDR1 SQVTM, CDR2 ANQGSEA. This CDR3 has 13 residues. Trimming removed 7 bases from V and 0 bases from J, with 10 bases in between. This clone was counted between two and nine times. The chain combines TRBV29-1 with TRBJ2-1; a possible D gene is TRBD1 (5 bases). The clonotype originates from a man younger than 35 who had recovered from COVID-19. The sequencing input was peripheral blood. The CDR3 DNA follows: TGCAGCGGTCAGGGCAGCTCCTACAATGAGCAGTTCTTC. Translated, it gives CSGQGSSYNEQFF.